These 22 T cell receptor beta chains share one sample of origin, sequenced in a study of blood T cell repertoires in COVID-19. The table came from immunoSEQ multiplex PCR; TCRdb's copy has only in-frame clones and leaves some out. The data hold around 130,000 clones, with roughly 80% observed a single time. The specimen sequenced was peripheral blood. These receptors were collected from a human donor in a cohort sampled during active COVID-19.

The chain recombines TRBV7-2 with TRBJ2-5; D call uncertain. Trimming shortened V by 5 bases and J by 2 bases, and 9 bases separated the two germline ends. The CDR3 contains 13 residues. CDR1 and CDR2 from the germline V gene are SGHTA and FQGNSA. The CDR3 sequence: CASSIELQETQYF. For the CDR3, the DNA is TGTGCCAGCAGCATTGAACTACAAGAGACCCAGTACTTC.

This clone was counted once. This chain links TRBV29-1 with TRBJ1-2; 10 bases fit TRBD1. With 4 bases clipped from V and 8 bases from J, the junction kept 7 bases outside the gene matches. Germline V gene data show CDR1 as SQVTM and CDR2 as ANQGSEA. The CDR3 has 13 amino acids. CDR3 loop: CSVGRGQGNGYTF. In DNA, the CDR3 is TGCAGCGTTGGAAGGGGACAGGGGAACGGCTACACCTTC.

The CDR3 spells CATSLGGGSGNTIYF. For the CDR3, the DNA is TGTGCCACCAGCTTGGGGGGGGGATCTGGAAACACCATATATTTT. This chain links TRBV15 with TRBJ1-3; D is possibly TRBD1 (5 bases). Trimming removed 5 bases from V and 1 base from J, with 12 bases in between. This CDR3 has 15 residues. Germline CDR1 reads LNHNV; CDR2 reads YYDKDF (reference sequence).

The chain links TRBV12-3 or TRBV12-4 to TRBJ2-3; D not certain. V gave up 6 bases and J gave up 5 bases, with 6 bases separating them. CDR3 length: 11 residues. CDR3 in amino acids: CASRSVDTQYF. The DNA of the CDR3 is TGTGCCAGCAGGTCTGTAGATACGCAGTATTTT.

The V call is TRBV5-4, the J call TRBJ2-1; TRBD1 might be the D (7 bases). Trimming stripped 5 bases from V and 7 bases from J, with 25 bases between. Germline loops: CDR1 SGHNT, CDR2 YYREEE (reference sequence). The CDR3 loop spans 17 amino acids. The CDR3 sequence: CASSFTRRDSPGNEQFF. CDR3 in DNA: TGTGCCAGCAGTTTCACTAGGCGGGACAGCCCTGGGAATGAGCAGTTCTTC.

V usage is TRBV28 and J usage is TRBJ1-6, with D tentatively TRBD1 (6 bases). This CDR3 spans 15 amino acids. Trimming cost V 10 bases and J 9 bases, with 22 bases left between them. CDR1 and CDR2 (germline): MDHEN, SYDVKM. The CDR3 region is CATSSGGALSSPLHF. Written as DNA, the CDR3 is TGTGCCACCTCCTCGGGGGGCGCCCTATCTTCACCCCTCCACTTT.

The chain combines TRBV5-8 with TRBJ1-1; D possibly corresponds to TRBD1 (5 bases). V lost 3 bases and J 3 bases, leaving 12 bases between the germline ends. The CDR3 spans 14 residues. Germline V gives CDR1 SGHTS, CDR2 YDEGEE. The CDR3 DNA is TGTGCCAGCAGCTCTTTGGTGGGGCACACTGAAGCTTTCTTT. Residues: CASSSLVGHTEAFF.

CDR3 in amino acids: CASSLRTGRGNTIYF. Written as DNA, the CDR3 is TGTGCCAGCAGCCTAAGGACAGGGAGGGGAAACACCATATATTTT. This sequence joins TRBV14 and TRBJ1-3, with 8 bases fitting TRBD1. This CDR3 contains 15 residues. Germline CDR1 reads SGHDN; CDR2 reads FVKESK. After removal of 4 bases from V and 4 bases from J, the junction contained 6 bases not matched to a gene.

This chain connects TRBV6-5 to TRBJ1-2; no firm D call. Deletions cut 6 bases from V and 5 bases from J, with 16 bases between. Germline V lookup: CDR1 MNHEY, CDR2 SVGAGI. The CDR3 runs 14 residues. The DNA of the CDR3 is TGTGCCAGCAGACCGGCCTCGGAGTTATATGGCTACACCTTC. The encoded protein is CASRPASELYGYTF.

V gene TRBV9 combines with J gene TRBJ2-7, with 10 bases lining up with TRBD1. After removal of 3 bases from V and 1 base from J, the junction contained 1 base not matched to a gene. Looked up from germline, CDR1 is SGDLS and CDR2 is YYNGEE. The CDR3 contains 14 residues. This CDR3 is CASSADRGSYEQYF. DNA of the CDR3: TGTGCCAGCAGCGCGGACAGGGGGTCCTACGAGCAGTACTTC.

A single count supports this clone. The rearrangement joins TRBV28 to TRBJ2-7, with 9 bases that match TRBD1. The CDR3 spans 20 residues. V lost 3 bases, J lost 1 base, and 19 bases stayed unmatched. CDR1 and CDR2 from the germline V gene are MDHEN and SYDVKM. This CDR3 is CASSFILDRGIPYRSYEQYF. The CDR3, as DNA: TGTGCCAGCAGTTTTATCTTGGACAGGGGCATACCCTACCGATCCTACGAGCAGTACTTC.

This chain connects TRBV9 to TRBJ2-7; 7 nucleotides line up with TRBD1. The germline CDR1 and CDR2 sequences are SGDLS and YYNGEE. The junction had 7 bases not matched to a gene; V was cut back by 3 bases and J by 4 bases. CDR3 length: 14 residues. CDR3 protein: CASSGGLTGYEQYF. The CDR3 DNA sequence: TGTGCCAGCAGCGGAGGCTTGACAGGGTACGAGCAGTACTTC. Combining the CDR3 with reference TRBV9 and TRBJ2-7 gives the whole variable domain DSGVTQTPKHLITATGQRVTLRCSPRSGDLSVYWYQQSLDQGLQFLIQYYNGEERAKGNILERFSAQQFPDLHSELNLSSLELGDSALYFCASSGGLTGYEQYFGPGTRLTVT.

This clone was detected a few times. The chain is built from TRBV25-1 and TRBJ1-4; 8 nucleotides align to TRBD1. CDR1 and CDR2 (germline): MGHDK, SYGVNS. J lost 7 bases, V lost 10 bases, and 8 bases had no gene match. CDR3 length: 13 amino acids. The CDR3 is CATKDRVGEKLFF. CDR3 DNA: TGTGCCACCAAGGACAGGGTGGGTGAAAAACTGTTTTTT.

In this sample, this clone turned up once. The gene calls are TRBV15 and TRBJ2-1; 7 nucleotides match TRBD1. J was trimmed by 1 base and V by 5 bases; bases with no gene match: 11. The germline CDR1 and CDR2 sequences are LNHNV and YYDKDF (reference sequence). This CDR3 has 17 residues. The chain's CDR3 is CATSSYGQDGSYNEQFF. The CDR3 nucleotides are TGTGCCACCAGCTCATATGGACAGGATGGGTCCTACAATGAGCAGTTCTTC.

The chain links TRBV5-6 to TRBJ1-1; 9 bases are shared with TRBD1. Germline V CDR1 and CDR2: SGHDT, YYEEEE. This CDR3 region has 16 residues. Unmatched junction bases numbered 10, after V lost 3 bases and J lost 4 bases. This chain's CDR3 is CASSSGTGRQGTEAFF. CDR3 DNA: TGTGCCAGCAGCTCTGGGACAGGGCGGCAGGGCACTGAAGCTTTCTTT.

The chain couples TRBV19 to TRBJ2-5; 9 bases line up with TRBD1. Germline CDR1 reads LNHDA; CDR2 reads SQIVND (reference sequence). The CDR3 is 15 residues long. The J segment lost 9 bases and the V segment lost 1 base, leaving 9 bases of the junction unmatched. CDR3 region: CASSIAGQGDDAQYF. CDR3 DNA sequence: TGTGCCAGTAGTATAGCGGGACAGGGTGATGATGCCCAGTACTTC.

The chain uses TRBV19 and TRBJ1-2; 7 bases are a match to TRBD1. CDR1 and CDR2 (germline): LNHDA, SQIVND (reference sequence). Trimming at V came to 2 bases and at J to 4 bases, leaving 10 bases not matched to a gene. This CDR3 contains 16 residues. CDR3 region: CASSISPGGLSYGYTF. CDR3 DNA: TGTGCCAGTAGTATAAGCCCAGGGGGTCTTAGCTATGGCTACACCTTC.

Here the CDR3 reads CASSLAPLGTQYF. The CDR3 DNA follows: TGTGCCAGCAGTCTCGCGCCTCTAGGTACGCAGTATTTT. The V call is TRBV2, the J call TRBJ2-3; D is uncertain. The germline V gene has CDR1 SNHLY and CDR2 FYNNEI. The germline V and J ends were trimmed by 5 bases and 8 bases, with 14 bases remaining between them. This CDR3 region has 13 residues.

The chain is built from TRBV7-2 and TRBJ1-6, with 7 bases fitting TRBD1. Germline V lookup: CDR1 SGHTA, CDR2 FQGNSA. CDR3 length: 14 amino acids. The trim removed 10 bases at V and 4 bases at J, leaving 7 bases unmatched. For the CDR3, the DNA is TGTGCCACCGGACAGGATAAATATAATTCACCCCTCCACTTT. Protein sequence: CATGQDKYNSPLHF.

The chain carries TRBV5-1 and TRBJ2-3, with 8 positions matching TRBD2. This CDR3 is 16 amino acids long. V lost 4 bases, J lost 4 bases, and 11 bases stayed unmatched. Germline values: CDR1 SGHRS, CDR2 YFSETQ. The CDR3 reads CASSRGERGGADTQYF. The DNA of the CDR3 is TGCGCCAGCAGCAGAGGGGAACGGGGGGGCGCAGATACGCAGTATTTT.

The chain combines TRBV5-1 with TRBJ2-7; D call uncertain. This CDR3 is 12 amino acids long. Per the germline V gene, CDR1 is SGHRS and CDR2 is YFSETQ. Trimming stripped 3 bases from V and 6 bases from J, with 10 bases between. DNA of the CDR3: TGCGCCAGCAGCTCCCCTTCTCGCGAGCAGTACTTC. Its translation: CASSSPSREQYF.

The chain combines TRBV19 with TRBJ1-2; 7 bases are shared with TRBD1. V shed 1 base and J 4 bases; nucleotides not matched to a gene: 3. CDR3 length: 14 residues. Per germline, CDR1 LNHDA and CDR2 SQIVND (reference sequence). CDR3 DNA: TGTGCCAGTAGTATAGGTGGACAGGCCTATGGCTACACCTTC. Translated: CASSIGGQAYGYTF.